The T cell receptor beta chain described here comes from a study of naive and memory T cell subsets. Both TRBC1 and TRBC2 were covered by a beta constant-region primer of two equimolar oligonucleotides. Each CDR3 protein is one row after TCRdb ran MiXCR on the UMI-ligation and nested PCR reads. The repertoire holds about 85,000 distinct CDR3 sequences, with roughly 13% as singletons. Germline V gene data show CDR1 as SGHDN and CDR2 as FVKESK. The CDR3 has 15 residues. Germline trimming cut 3 bases from V and 10 bases from J; bases unmatched to any gene: 9. This clonotype came up many times. CD4 T cells were positively selected, then CD8 T cells from the CD4-negative fraction.

The receptor comes from a human donor in good health. Specimen: central memory CD4+ T cells from blood. The J gene is TRBJ2-1, the V gene TRBV14; 10 bases are shared with TRBD1. The DNA of the CDR3 is TGTGCCAGCAGCCACCGCGCCGGGACAGGGGTAGAGCAGTTCTTC. Its protein product is CASSHRAGTGVEQFF.